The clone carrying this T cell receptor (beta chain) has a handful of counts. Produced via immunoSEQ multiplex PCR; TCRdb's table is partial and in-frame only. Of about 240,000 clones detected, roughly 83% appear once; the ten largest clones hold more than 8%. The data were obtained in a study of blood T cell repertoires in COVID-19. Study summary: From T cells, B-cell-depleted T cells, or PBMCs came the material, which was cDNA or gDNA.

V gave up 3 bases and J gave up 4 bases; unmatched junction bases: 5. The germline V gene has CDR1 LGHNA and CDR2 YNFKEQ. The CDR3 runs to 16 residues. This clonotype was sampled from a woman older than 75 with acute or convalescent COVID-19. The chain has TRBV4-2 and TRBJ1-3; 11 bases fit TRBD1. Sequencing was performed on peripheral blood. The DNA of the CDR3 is TGTGCCAGCAGCCAGGGGGACAGGGGGGTAGGAAACACCATATATTTT. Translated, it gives CASSQGDRGVGNTIYF.